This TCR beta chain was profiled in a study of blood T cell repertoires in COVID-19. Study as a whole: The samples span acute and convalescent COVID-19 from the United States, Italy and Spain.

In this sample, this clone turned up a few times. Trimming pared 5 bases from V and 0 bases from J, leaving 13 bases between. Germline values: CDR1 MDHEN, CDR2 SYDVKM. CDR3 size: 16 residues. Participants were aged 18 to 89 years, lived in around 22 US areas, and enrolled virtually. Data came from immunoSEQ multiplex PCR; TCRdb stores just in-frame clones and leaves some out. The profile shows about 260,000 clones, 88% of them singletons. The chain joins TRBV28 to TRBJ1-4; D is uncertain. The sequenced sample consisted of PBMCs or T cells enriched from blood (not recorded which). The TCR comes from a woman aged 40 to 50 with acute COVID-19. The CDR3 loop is CASSPTRYTTNEKLFF. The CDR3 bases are TGTGCCAGCAGTCCCACCCGCTATACAACTAATGAAAAACTGTTTTTT. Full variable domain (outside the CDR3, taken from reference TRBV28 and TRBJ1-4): DVKVTQSSRYLVKRTGEKVFLECVQDMDHENMFWYRQDPGLGLRLIYFSYDVKMKEKGDIPEGYSVSREKKERFSLILESASTNQTSMYLCASSPTRYTTNEKLFFGSGTQLSVL.